This entry concerns a single T cell receptor (beta chain). These data are taken from a study of blood T cell repertoires in COVID-19. Some clones are missing from TCRdb's copy, which holds only in-frame ones; the method was immunoSEQ multiplex PCR. The sample has 250,000 or so clones, around nine tenths seen once; the top ten hold about 3.1%. Trimming removed 7 bases from V and 12 bases from J, with 18 bases in between. CDR3 length equals 11 residues. Germline V gene data show CDR1 as DFQATT and CDR2 as SNEGSKA (reference sequence). The chain uses TRBV20-1 and TRBJ1-2; D not resolved. This TCR came from a woman aged 40 to 50 who had been exposed to COVID-19. The sequencing sample was made of PBMCs or T cells enriched from blood (not recorded which). Here the CDR3 DNA reads TGCAGTGTCGGAGAGGCCCTTGGAAACACCTTC. Translated, it gives CSVGEALGNTF.